Below, 25 T cell receptor beta chains from the same sample are listed, as sequenced in a study of T cells after yellow fever vaccination. MiXCR, applied by TCRdb to the 5' RACE reads, yields one record per CDR3 protein. The sample holds about 99,000 distinct CDR3 sequences, under 6.5% seen once. The sample here was CD8+ T cells sorted from PBMCs, taken 10 days after the yellow fever booster vaccination. These receptors were collected from a man aged 18 to 29 who received the YFV17D yellow fever vaccine.

Only a few counts were recorded for this clonotype. The chain recombines TRBV3-1 with TRBJ2-7; D ambiguous. The length of the CDR3 is 14 residues. The ends were cut back, 3 bases at V and 2 bases at J, with 11 bases in the middle. Germline V gene sequence: CDR1 LGHDT, CDR2 YNNKEL (reference sequence). The CDR3 DNA follows: TGTGCCAGCAGCCATCAAAGGGCCACCTACGAGCAGTACTTC. Protein: CASSHQRATYEQYF.

In this sample, this clonotype turned up many times. V is TRBV4-1 and J is TRBJ2-2; TRBD1 agrees at 8 bases. The CDR3 has 16 amino acids. V shed 0 bases and J 6 bases; nucleotides not matched to a gene: 6. From germline, CDR1 is MGHRA and CDR2 YSYEKL. CDR3 nucleotide sequence: TGCGCCAGCAGCCAAGATGGACAGGGCGAGTCCGGGGAGCTGTTTTTT. It specifies CASSQDGQGESGELFF.

The chain recombines TRBV4-1 with TRBJ2-5; 8 nucleotides align to TRBD2. V was clipped by 4 bases and J by 5 bases; unmatched bases: 9. CDR1 is MGHRA and CDR2 is YSYEKL in the germline V gene. There are 15 residues in the CDR3. The CDR3 spells CASSPGEAGAETQYF. As DNA, the CDR3 is TGCGCCAGCAGCCCGGGGGAAGCGGGGGCTGAGACCCAGTACTTC.

This clonotype turned up a few times. The chain joins TRBV5-1 to TRBJ2-2; D gene unclear. Germline assignment: CDR1 SGHRS and CDR2 YFSETQ. This CDR3 is 15 amino acids long. Deletions cut 2 bases from V and 0 bases from J, with 8 bases between. CDR3 in amino acids: CASSFSHSNTGELFF. The DNA for the CDR3 is TGCGCCAGCAGCTTTAGCCACTCGAACACCGGGGAGCTGTTTTTT. The full variable domain, in which reference TRBV5-1 and TRBJ2-2 provide the parts outside the CDR3, is KAGVTQTPRYLIKTRGQQVTLSCSPISGHRSVSWYQQTPGQGLQFLFEYFSETQRNKGNFPGRFSGRQFSNSRSEMNVSTLELGDSALYLCASSFSHSNTGELFFGEGSRLTVL.

Only a few counts were recorded for this clonotype. CDR3 coding DNA: TGTGCCAGCAGCGGACGGGACAACTATGGCTACACCTTC. It encodes CASSGRDNYGYTF. The chain joins TRBV7-8 to TRBJ1-2; tentatively, D is TRBD1 (5 bases). CDR3 size: 13 residues. Per the germline V gene, CDR1 is SGHVS and CDR2 is FQNEAQ. Trimming cost V 5 bases and J 2 bases, with 9 bases left between them. The full variable domain, in which reference TRBV7-8 and TRBJ1-2 provide the parts outside the CDR3, is GAGVSQSPRYKVAKRGQDVALRCDPISGHVSLFWYQQALGQGPEFLTYFQNEAQLDKSGLPSDRFFAERPEGSVSTLKIQRTQQEDSAVYLCASSGRDNYGYTFGSGTRLTVV.

This clonotype has more than one count but fewer than ten. CDR3 loop: CASSLDLGFGEYEQYF. The CDR3 DNA reads TGTGCCAGCAGCTTAGATCTAGGGTTCGGAGAATACGAGCAGTACTTC. The gene calls are TRBV11-2 and TRBJ2-7; D not resolved. V lost 0 bases and J 4 bases, leaving 16 bases between the germline ends. The CDR3 totals 16 residues. Germline-derived CDR1 and CDR2 are SGHAT and FQNNGV.

Only a few counts were recorded for this clonotype. V is TRBV21-1 and J is TRBJ2-4; no DNA check was done on the table's D call, TRBD1. TRBV21-1 has pseudogene status. The CDR3 extends over 14 amino acids. CDR3: CASSKGGGRNIQYF. CDR3 nucleotide sequence: TGTGCCAGCAGCAAAGGGGGGGGGCGAAACATTCAGTACTTC.

The CDR3 reads CASSYVGGTEAFF. In nucleotides, the CDR3 is TGTGCCAGCAGTTACGTAGGGGGCACTGAAGCTTTCTTT. The chain recombines TRBV6-5 with TRBJ1-1, with D possibly matching TRBD1 (6 bases). The CDR3 is 13 residues long. Germline CDR1 reads MNHEY; CDR2 reads SVGAGI. Trimming pared 2 bases from V and 4 bases from J, leaving 8 bases between.

This clonotype has more than one count but fewer than ten. The J gene is TRBJ2-1, the V gene TRBV27; TRBD1 matches 8 bases. Germline V CDR1 and CDR2: MNHEY, SMNVEV (reference sequence). This CDR3 contains 13 residues. V lost 4 bases to trimming and J lost 7 bases; unmatched junction nucleotides: 3. CDR3 nucleotides: TGTGCCAGCAGTTCTCGGACAGGGAATGAGCAGTTCTTC. Its protein is CASSSRTGNEQFF.

This clonotype was seen many times. This chain joins TRBV7-9 and TRBJ2-7; the D is unclear. Germline V CDR1 and CDR2: SEHNR, FQNEAQ (reference sequence). V gave up 2 bases and J gave up 4 bases, with 12 bases separating them. This CDR3 has 14 amino acids. The CDR3 reads CASSLSVRYYEQYV. CDR3 nucleotide sequence: TGTGCCAGCAGCTTATCGGTCAGATATTACGAGCAGTACGTC.

This clonotype was recorded a few times. The chain has TRBV4-1 and TRBJ2-7, with D hard to call. Germline-derived CDR1 and CDR2 are MGHRA and YSYEKL. The CDR3 has 14 residues. Trimming shortened V by 0 bases and J by 2 bases, and 8 bases separated the two germline ends. The CDR3 DNA reads as TGCGCCAGCAGCCAAGACCAGAATACCTACGAGCAGTACGTC. This encodes CASSQDQNTYEQYV.

This clonotype was seen a few times. V and J are TRBV7-6 and TRBJ2-5, with TRBD2 identical over 13 bases. V shed 6 bases, J shed 3 bases, and the junction held 7 bases outside the gene matches. The CDR3 spans 16 residues. CDR1 and CDR2 (germline): SGHVS, FNYEAQ. CDR3 nucleotides: TGTGCCAGCAGTTCACGGACTAGCGGGGGAAAAGAGACCCAGTACTTC. Amino acid sequence: CASSSRTSGGKETQYF.

This clonotype appeared many times. J is TRBJ2-5 and V is TRBV6-5; 7 positions agree with TRBD2. The CDR3 extends over 17 amino acids. The V gene's germline CDR1 is MNHEY and CDR2 SVGAGI. Losses at the gene ends were 0 bases for V and 3 bases for J; bases not matched to a gene: 10. DNA for the CDR3: TGTGCCAGCAGTTACTCCCCTTCAACGAGCGGGGAAGAGACCCAGTACTTC. It codes for CASSYSPSTSGEETQYF.

The V and J genes are TRBV4-1 and TRBJ2-1; TRBD1 matches 9 bases. Germline trimming cut 0 bases from V and 0 bases from J; bases unmatched to any gene: 12. Per germline, CDR1 MGHRA and CDR2 YSYEKL. The CDR3 contains 20 residues. CDR3 region: CASSQEPTGGSLRSYNEQFF. The DNA for the CDR3 is TGCGCCAGCAGCCAAGAACCCACAGGGGGCAGCCTCCGCTCCTACAATGAGCAGTTCTTC.

CDR3 in amino acids: CASSEGLAGTYEQYF. In DNA, the CDR3 is TGTGCCAGCAGTGAAGGCCTAGCGGGGACCTACGAGCAGTACTTC. The V and J genes are TRBV2 and TRBJ2-7, with 9 bases matching TRBD2. Trimming at V came to 1 base and at J to 2 bases, leaving 3 bases not matched to a gene. Looked up from germline, CDR1 is SNHLY and CDR2 is FYNNEI. This CDR3 has 15 amino acids.

In this sample, this clonotype turned up a few times. V usage is TRBV6-2 or TRBV6-3 and J usage is TRBJ1-2; D not certain. Germline V CDR1 and CDR2: MNHEY, SVGEGT. The CDR3 consists of 14 residues. V lost 2 bases and J lost 3, with 10 bases in between. The CDR3 here is CASSYTGADYGYTF. CDR3 DNA sequence: TGTGCCAGCAGTTACACGGGCGCAGACTATGGCTACACCTTC.

This clonotype was observed a few times. V usage is TRBV5-1 and J usage is TRBJ2-7; D is tentatively TRBD1 or TRBD2 (6 bases each). Germline CDR1 SGHRS, CDR2 YFSETQ. Trimming cost V 2 bases and J 3 bases, with 12 bases left between them. CDR3 length: 14 amino acids. The DNA for the CDR3 is TGCGCCAGCAGCTTTGTCAAGGGGGGCTACGAGCAGTACTTC. Translated: CASSFVKGGYEQYF.

The chain combines TRBV11-2 with TRBJ1-1; TRBD1 might be the D (6 bases). This CDR3 comprises 15 residues. Germline lookup yields CDR1 SGHAT and CDR2 FQNNGV. V shed 0 bases and J shed 1 base, with 9 bases lying between them. The CDR3: CASSLEGGKNTEAFF. CDR3 coding DNA: TGTGCCAGCAGCTTAGAGGGGGGCAAGAACACTGAAGCTTTCTTT. Looking up the rest from reference TRBV11-2 and TRBJ1-1 gives the full variable domain: EAGVAQSPRYKIIEKRQSVAFWCNPISGHATLYWYQQILGQGPKLLIQFQNNGVVDDSQLPKDRFSAERLKGVDSTLKIQPAKLEDSAVYLCASSLEGGKNTEAFFGQGTRLTVV.

This clonotype was recorded a few times. The gene calls are TRBV7-9 and TRBJ1-2; no reliable D call. V shed 0 bases and J shed 1 base, with 6 bases lying between them. Germline lookup yields CDR1 SEHNR and CDR2 FQNEAQ (reference sequence). The CDR3 sequence is 14 residues long. The CDR3 sequence is CASSLAKINYGYTF. CDR3 DNA: TGTGCCAGCAGCTTAGCTAAAATTAACTATGGCTACACCTTC. Supplemented by reference TRBV7-9 and TRBJ1-2, the full variable domain reads DTGVSQNPRHKITKRGQNVTFRCDPISEHNRLYWYRQTLGQGPEFLTYFQNEAQLEKSRLLSDRFSAERPKGSFSTLEIQRTEQGDSAMYLCASSLAKINYGYTFGSGTRLTVV.

Details on this clonotype: A much larger clone sits a single nucleotide away, making a read error possible. This chain joins TRBV12-3 or TRBV12-4 and TRBJ2-1; D possibly matches TRBD1 or TRBD2 (5 bases each). Trimming removed 9 bases from V and 7 bases from J, with 13 bases in between. The CDR3 loop spans 12 amino acids. CDR3 amino acids: CARGLAGNEQFF. The CDR3 nucleotides read TGTGCCAGGGGGCTAGCTGGTAATGAGCAGTTCTTC.

V is TRBV2 and J is TRBJ2-6, with 8 bases aligning to TRBD1. Per germline, CDR1 SNHLY and CDR2 FYNNEI. The CDR3 is made up of 17 amino acids. With 4 bases clipped from V and 4 bases from J, the junction kept 9 bases outside the gene matches. As DNA, the CDR3 is TGTGCCAGCAGTGTCTTATATCAGGGGGCCGGGGCCAACGTCCTGACTTTC. It yields the protein CASSVLYQGAGANVLTF.

The rearrangement joins TRBV5-8 to TRBJ2-7, with 10 bases matching TRBD1. The CDR3 extends over 15 amino acids. The V and J ends lost 3 bases and 3 bases, in that order; junction bases with no gene match: 6. Germline CDR1 and CDR2: SGHTS and YDEGEE. This chain's CDR3 is CASSWDRGRLYEQYV. In DNA, the CDR3 is TGTGCCAGCAGCTGGGACAGGGGCCGGCTCTACGAGCAGTACGTC.

This sequence joins TRBV7-2 and TRBJ1-5, with no clear D. Germline V CDR1 and CDR2: SGHTA, FQGNSA. V lost 1 base and J lost 1, with 8 bases in between. The CDR3 is 15 residues long. The CDR3 DNA is TGTGCCAGCAGCTTAGACGGGTTAAGCAATCAGCCCCAGCATTTT. Its protein is CASSLDGLSNQPQHF.

This sequence joins TRBV10-3 and TRBJ2-2; D perhaps matches TRBD1 (6 bases). Germline CDR1 and CDR2: ENHRY and SYGVKD. This CDR3 is 16 amino acids long. Between the trimmed V and J ends, which lost 9 bases and 2 bases, there was a span of 19 bases. This CDR3 reads CAIPITQGINTGELFF. The CDR3 DNA reads TGTGCCATTCCTATTACACAGGGAATCAACACCGGGGAGCTGTTTTTT.

The J gene is TRBJ1-6, the V gene TRBV2, with 8 bases lining up with TRBD1. J gave up 3 bases and V 6 bases, and 4 bases lay outside the gene matches. The CDR3 loop spans 15 amino acids. Germline V gives CDR1 SNHLY, CDR2 FYNNEI. DNA of the CDR3: TGTGCCAGCAGGGACAGGGCTGTCTATAATTCACCCCTCCACTTT. It encodes CASRDRAVYNSPLHF.